This T cell receptor (beta chain) was identified during a study of cytotoxic CD8 clonotypes in ibrutinib-treated CLL (dated by TCRdb to the early 2020s). Describing the broader study: In this cohort, around 15 patients were treatment-naive and about a dozen were relapsed/refractory, while some 18 had unmutated IGHV. Partial responses were observed in approximately 24 patients and complete responses in 2; after a median follow-up of around 64 months, remission was maintained in 14 patients and progression was observed in roughly twelve. Samples at response were collected after a median of about 12 months of treatment, with a range of about 6 to 36 months. An average of around 250,000 productive templates and tens of thousands of productive rearrangements was obtained per sample. Longitudinal samples were available for about 30% of the roughly 86 trial participants. Cryopreserved peripheral blood mononuclear cells were obtained before treatment, at response, and at either sustained remission or disease progression. Every sample from remission and from progressive disease was obtained while the patients were still on ibrutinib.

The goal of deep resolution MiSeq sequencing was a depth between 1 in 1 million and 1 in 200,000 T cells, and coverage averaged 10x per clonotype. The immunoSEQ hsTCRB Kit was used to generate TCR beta libraries. From the authors' description of their analysis: ImmunoSEQ Data Assistant and ImmunoSEQ Analyzer were used for data analysis, and V, D and J genes were assigned according to IMGT definitions. Clonality, with values ranging from 0 to 1, was calculated as one minus the normalized Shannon entropy of productive rearrangement frequencies. Only overrepresented clonotypes making up at least 0.05% of each patient's repertoire were included in the public clonotype analysis. Approximately 14 age-matched healthy donor repertoires from immuneACCESS served as clonality controls. TCRdb took this table from immuneACCESS and kept in-frame rearrangements with V and J called. Such tables lack part of the clones; where checked against another copy, unresolved V genes explain under half of the gap, and the rest is unexplained. V and J calls and clone size come straight from that table; D and trimming were deduced from the DNA. The sample table contains over 120,000 clones; only one count was recorded for 65% to 85% of them. In total, the top ten clones hold roughly 7.6% of the sample.

A note on this clone: Which antigen it targets is not known. No base-level quality is on record; no much larger clone is a single base apart.

In the germline V gene, CDR1 corresponds to SGHAT and CDR2 to FQNNGV. The CDR3 runs 14 residues from the cysteine to the phenylalanine. This entry keeps only the CDR3 DNA: 42 bases, framed from base 1. For this chain, trimming is 3 bases at the V end and 7 bases at the J end, and the number of junction bases without a gene match is 5. For TCR beta library preparation, around 2 micrograms of genomic DNA were isolated from cryopreserved PBMCs. Longitudinal blood samples from CLL patients on ibrutinib monotherapy were analyzed using high-throughput TCR beta sequencing. Patients were enrolled in a phase 2 open-label single-center ibrutinib monotherapy trial. Broader findings and caveats from the paper: At ibrutinib response clonality went up, during sustained remission it held steady, and at progression it dropped back toward baseline. Public clonotypes were rare and either contracted or stayed stable during treatment, and the rise in clonality at ibrutinib response reflected the expansion of private clonotypes. Baseline clonality exceeded that of age-matched healthy donors and correlated strongly with circulating CD8+ T-cell counts. Sampling times were not matched between patients in sustained remission and patients whose disease was progressing, and lymph node repertoires were not examined.

The sequence links TRBV11-2 to TRBJ2-5, and 10 junction bases match TRBD1. The material sequenced was PBMCs, taken after 36 months of ibrutinib treatment. The clonotype originates from a human donor with chronic lymphocytic leukemia. The CDR3 region has the sequence CASSFGTGDVTQYF. Read as DNA, the sequence is TGTGCCAGCAGCTTCGGGACAGGGGATGTGACCCAGTACTTC.